Following are 23 T cell receptor beta chains from one sample sequenced in a study of type 1 regulatory T cells (dated by TCRdb to the early 2020s). Which antigens these TCRs recognize remains unknown. Sequencing used an Illumina MiSeq. The public reads were run again by TCRdb, first through fastp at Q25 and then through MiXCR, and only productive beta chains were kept. A single entry per CDR3 protein holds the most common genes and DNA from its merged rows. The sample table records tens of thousands of distinct CDR3 sequences; 12% of these occur just once. The top ten clonotypes cover around 8% of the sample. The sequenced sample was cultured non-Tr1 T cells, either the whole culture or a sorted T cell fraction (not recorded which). The sample's cell subset or site label is to be understood as: non-Tr1 population from the T-allo10 product. The receptor source for this set is a human donor in good health.

A few counts support this clonotype. The chain links TRBV7-2 to TRBJ1-2; 8 nucleotides align to TRBD1. Germline V gene data show CDR1 as SGHTA and CDR2 as FQGNSA. V lost 6 bases and J lost 4; bases outside the gene matches: 4. The CDR3 covers 13 residues. The CDR3 sequence is CASRWTGTYGYTF. CDR3 sequence (DNA): TGTGCCAGCAGATGGACAGGGACCTATGGCTACACCTTC.

The V call is TRBV5-1, the J call TRBJ2-2, with D unclear. This CDR3 comprises 14 residues. V was clipped by 3 bases and J by 4 bases, with 10 bases between them. In germline, CDR1 is SGHRS, CDR2 YFSETQ. CDR3 DNA: TGCGCCAGCAGCTCCACGACCACCACCGGGGAGCTGTTTTTT. Protein sequence: CASSSTTTTGELFF.

The sample holds a few counts of this clonotype. CDR3 protein: CASSQSLAGGLGTQYF. The DNA of the CDR3 is TGTGCCAGCAGCCAGAGCCTAGCGGGAGGCCTTGGGACCCAGTACTTC. This chain uses TRBV7-6 with TRBJ2-5, with 11 positions matching TRBD2. This CDR3 is built from 16 residues. V was clipped by 5 bases and J by 7 bases; unmatched bases: 12. Germline assignment: CDR1 SGHVS and CDR2 FNYEAQ.

DNA for the CDR3: TGTGCCAGCAGCATTAGCGGGAGGGAGCAGACCCAGTACTTC. Encoded protein: CASSISGREQTQYF. This rearrangement joins TRBV12-3 or TRBV12-4 to TRBJ2-5; 11 nucleotides match TRBD2. With 6 bases clipped from V and 6 bases from J, the junction kept 6 bases outside the gene matches. This CDR3 spans 14 amino acids.

V is TRBV15 and J is TRBJ2-1; 9 bases agree with TRBD2. V was pared by 2 bases and J by 7 bases, with 6 bases of the junction left unmatched. Germline CDR1 LNHNV, CDR2 YYDKDF (reference sequence). There are 15 residues in the CDR3. The chain's CDR3 is CATSRRLAAPNEQFF. CDR3 in DNA: TGTGCCACCAGCAGAAGACTAGCGGCGCCGAATGAGCAGTTCTTC.

The chain links TRBV12-3 or TRBV12-4 to TRBJ1-4; D call uncertain. Trimming shortened V by 5 bases and J by 0 bases, and 7 bases separated the two germline ends. CDR3 length: 14 residues. CDR3 coding DNA: TGTGCCAGCAGTACTACCTCAACTAATGAAAAACTGTTTTTT. This translates into CASSTTSTNEKLFF.

There are a few counts of this clonotype. The CDR3 coding sequence is TGTGCCACCAGCCGGGAGGGGCATGGCTACACCTTC. Residues: CATSREGHGYTF. The chain couples TRBV15 to TRBJ1-2; possibly TRBD1 for D (5 bases). CDR3 length equals 12 residues. The ends were cut back, 5 bases at V and 6 bases at J, with 10 bases in the middle. Germline loops: CDR1 LNHNV, CDR2 YYDKDF (reference sequence).

The chain combines TRBV20-1 with TRBJ2-5; 10 bases are shared with TRBD2. With 2 bases clipped from V and 4 bases from J, the junction kept 4 bases outside the gene matches. Germline loops: CDR1 DFQATT, CDR2 SNEGSKA (reference sequence). The CDR3 runs 14 residues. The CDR3 sequence: CSARLAGVLETQYF. The CDR3 DNA follows: TGCAGTGCTAGACTAGCGGGAGTCTTAGAGACCCAGTACTTC.

The rearrangement joins TRBV29-1 to TRBJ2-7; 7 bases line up with TRBD1. The CDR3 length is 10 residues. Per germline, CDR1 SQVTM and CDR2 ANQGSEA. V was pared by 6 bases and J by 5 bases, with 1 base of the junction left unmatched. CDR3 nucleotides: TGCAGCGTGGGGACAGACGAGCAGTACTTC. Encoded protein: CSVGTDEQYF.

This clonotype was detected many times. This rearrangement joins TRBV12-3 or TRBV12-4 to TRBJ2-7, with D maybe TRBD2 (6 bases). V shed 2 bases and J shed 5 bases, with 10 bases lying between them. This CDR3 spans 13 amino acids. The DNA of the CDR3 is TGTGCCAGCAGTTTATCTGGAGGGGACGAGCAGTACTTC. Its protein is CASSLSGGDEQYF.

The sample holds many counts of this clonotype. For the CDR3, the DNA is TGTGCCAGCAGGTCACAGGGGATCCGCTATGGCTACACCTTC. It codes for CASRSQGIRYGYTF. V and J are TRBV7-2 and TRBJ1-2, with 7 bases that match TRBD1. Germline V gene data show CDR1 as SGHTA and CDR2 as FQGNSA. Unmatched junction bases numbered 8, after V lost 6 bases and J lost 4 bases. CDR3 length: 14 amino acids.

Turning to this clonotype: This may arise from a read error, as a much more abundant clone is one base away. The chain couples TRBV18 to TRBJ1-1, with D perhaps TRBD1 (5 bases). The CDR3 is 13 residues long. Germline CDR1 is KGHSH and CDR2 is LQKENI. Trimming stripped 6 bases from V and 1 base from J, with 9 bases between. The CDR3 sequence is CASSDGTNTEAFF. The CDR3 nucleotides are TGTGCCAGCTCTGACGGGACGAACACTGAAGCTTTCTTT.

This clonotype came up many times. The chain uses TRBV5-1 and TRBJ1-3; perhaps TRBD1 as D (6 bases). Germline CDR1 reads SGHRS; CDR2 reads YFSETQ. V lost 4 bases and J 4 bases, leaving 9 bases between the germline ends. The CDR3 sequence is 13 residues long. This CDR3 reads CASSDRPGNTIYF. The CDR3 region has the DNA TGCGCCAGCAGCGACAGGCCGGGAAACACCATATATTTT.

This clonotype was seen ten or more times. This chain joins TRBV5-1 and TRBJ2-2; D unresolved. This CDR3 has 16 residues. Looked up from germline, CDR1 is SGHRS and CDR2 is YFSETQ. V gave up 4 bases and J gave up 5 bases, with 18 bases separating them. The CDR3 region is CASSREITTLTGELFF. The CDR3 region has the DNA TGCGCCAGCAGCCGAGAGATTACGACGCTTACCGGGGAGCTGTTTTTT.

This clonotype occurred a few times. The gene calls are TRBV27 and TRBJ1-2; D not certain. This CDR3 is built from 14 residues. Deletions cut 1 base from V and 0 bases from J, with 6 bases between. Germline CDR1 reads MNHEY; CDR2 reads SMNVEV (reference sequence). CDR3 loop: CASSLYRSNYGYTF. In nucleotides, the CDR3 is TGTGCCAGCAGTTTATATAGGTCTAACTATGGCTACACCTTC.

This clonotype has a handful of counts. The J gene is TRBJ2-1, the V gene TRBV5-1; TRBD2 might be the D (7 bases). This CDR3 is built from 18 residues. Trimming took 0 bases from V and 3 from J, leaving 19 bases between them. Germline V gene data show CDR1 as SGHRS and CDR2 as YFSETQ. This CDR3 reads CASSLGGGGYARYNEQFF. Here the CDR3 DNA reads TGCGCCAGCAGCTTGGGAGGGGGGGGCTACGCCCGCTACAATGAGCAGTTCTTC.

At least ten counts were recorded for this clonotype. This chain connects TRBV12-3 or TRBV12-4 to TRBJ1-4; D is ambiguous. Trimming removed 6 bases at V and 4 bases at J, with 15 bases between. The CDR3 runs 15 residues. The DNA of the CDR3 is TGTGCCAGCAGCTACGTACGGGGAGATAATGAAAAACTGTTTTTT. It specifies CASSYVRGDNEKLFF.

The table lists this clonotype with a few counts. The CDR3, as DNA: TGCAGTGCTTGGGACAGGGGCTCCTACGAGCAGTACTTC. The encoded protein is CSAWDRGSYEQYF. The rearrangement uses TRBV20-1 and TRBJ2-7, with 10 positions matching TRBD1. Germline CDR1 and CDR2: DFQATT and SNEGSKA (reference sequence). V shed 5 bases and J 0 bases; nucleotides not matched to a gene: 1. The CDR3 has 13 amino acids.

This clonotype was counted at least ten times. V usage is TRBV10-3 and J usage is TRBJ1-1; D might be TRBD1 (5 bases). V was shortened by 4 bases and J by 3 bases, with 9 bases between the two germline ends. Germline V CDR1 and CDR2: ENHRY, SYGVKD. This CDR3 spans 13 amino acids. The CDR3 sequence: CAISGTTHTEAFF. The CDR3 DNA follows: TGTGCCATCAGTGGGACAACTCACACTGAAGCTTTCTTT.

There are a few counts of this clonotype. Here the CDR3 reads CASSRRETPSEQYF. The CDR3 DNA reads TGCGCCAGCAGCAGGCGGGAAACCCCATCCGAGCAGTACTTC. The chain combines TRBV5-1 with TRBJ2-7, with TRBD2 as a possible D gene (6 bases). The V gene's germline CDR1 is SGHRS and CDR2 YFSETQ. This CDR3 has 14 amino acids. Trimming pared 4 bases from V and 6 bases from J, leaving 17 bases between.

J is TRBJ2-7 and V is TRBV28; 7 positions match TRBD1. Trimming took 8 bases from V and 2 from J; bases not matched to a gene: 12. Germline CDR1 is MDHEN and CDR2 is SYDVKM. The CDR3 is made up of 15 amino acids. The CDR3 region is CASGSPGTEAYEQYF. CDR3 DNA sequence: TGTGCCAGCGGCTCTCCCGGGACAGAAGCCTACGAGCAGTACTTC.

This clonotype was seen more than once but under ten times. This chain links TRBV7-9 with TRBJ2-2; D gene ambiguous. CDR3 length: 12 residues. V was trimmed by 7 bases and J by 1 base, leaving 4 bases between them. Germline assignment: CDR1 SEHNR and CDR2 FQNEAQ (reference sequence). This CDR3 reads CASMVNTGELFF. For the CDR3, the DNA is TGTGCCAGCATGGTGAACACCGGGGAGCTGTTTTTT.

In its sample, this clonotype was seen many times. This chain links TRBV20-1 with TRBJ1-1; D is ambiguous. The CDR3 is 12 amino acids. The germline V gene encodes CDR1 DFQATT and CDR2 SNEGSKA (reference sequence). Trimming took off 3 bases at V and 5 bases at J, with 10 bases between the two ends. CDR3 coding DNA: TGCAGTGCTAGGGGCTCGGAAACTGAAGCTTTCTTT. This encodes CSARGSETEAFF.